The T cell receptor (beta chain) described here comes from a study of cytomegalovirus exposure and HLA in healthy donors. Points from the study as a whole: There were under 200 TCR beta chains listed as cytomegalovirus-associated. In the 95 to 150 validation repertoires, a later analysis found that first-cohort TCR clusters tended to co-occur. Among TCR sequences, most were rare, though some public TCRs appeared in many donors.

Turning to this clone: Its antigen remains unidentified.

The donors were in the roughly 130-subject validation cohort, distinct from the 666-subject first cohort. Method: immunoSEQ multiplex PCR; TCRdb's copy keeps in-frame clones and lacks some. The data hold 65,000 to 95,000 clones, with roughly 96% observed a single time. V lost 0 bases to trimming and J lost 10 bases, with 8 bases between them. Germline CDR1 SGHRS, CDR2 YFSETQ. CDR3 length equals 12 residues. The genes are TRBV5-1 and TRBJ2-1, with D maybe TRBD1 (5 bases). The sequence was collected from a man between 18 and 35 years old in good health and CMV-seronegative. The specimen was PBMCs. CDR3 sequence reads: CASSLVRQEQFF. CDR3 in DNA: TGCGCCAGCAGCTTGGTCCGACAGGAGCAGTTCTTC.